This TCR beta chain was found in a study of shared clonotypes between healthy human individuals. Findings and caveats of the study: Relative to clonotypes present in all four donors, those not shared had lower generation probabilities. Naive subsets generally had larger estimated richness than memory subsets.

TCRdb's table, derived via immunoSEQ multiplex PCR, lists solely in-frame clones and lacks some. This table has some 2.1 million clones, roughly 95% appearing once. Naive CD8 cells, CD45RO-negative and positively selected for CCR7, excluded terminally differentiated effector memory CD45RA+ cells. This clone came up once. Its matching antigen is unknown. This CDR3 has 15 amino acids. Germline V CDR1 and CDR2: SGHRS, YFSETQ. V dropped 3 bases and J dropped 4 bases, with 17 bases sitting between them. The receptor was isolated from a young man in good health. The rearrangement joins TRBV5-1 to TRBJ2-7; D is unresolved. Sequencing used naive CD8+ T cells sorted from blood. Here the CDR3 reads CASSSVRPGGYEQYF. Here the CDR3 DNA reads TGCGCCAGCAGCTCCGTCCGTCCCGGTGGGTACGAGCAGTACTTC.